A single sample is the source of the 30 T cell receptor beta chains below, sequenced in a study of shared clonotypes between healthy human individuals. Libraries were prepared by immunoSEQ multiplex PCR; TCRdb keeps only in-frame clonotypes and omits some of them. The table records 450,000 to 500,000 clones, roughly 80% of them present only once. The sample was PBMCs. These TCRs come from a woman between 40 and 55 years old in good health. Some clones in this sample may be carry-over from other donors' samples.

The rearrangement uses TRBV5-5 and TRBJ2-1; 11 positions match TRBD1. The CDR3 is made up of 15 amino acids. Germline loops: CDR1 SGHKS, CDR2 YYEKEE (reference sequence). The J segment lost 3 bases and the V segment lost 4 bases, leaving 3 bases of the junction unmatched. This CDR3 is CASSVGTGGYNEQFF. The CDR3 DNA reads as TGTGCCAGCAGCGTAGGGACAGGGGGCTACAATGAGCAGTTCTTC.

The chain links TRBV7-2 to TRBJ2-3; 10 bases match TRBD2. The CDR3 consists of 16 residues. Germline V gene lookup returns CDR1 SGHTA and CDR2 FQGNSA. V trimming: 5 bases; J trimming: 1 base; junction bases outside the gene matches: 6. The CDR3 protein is CASSRGLAVGTDTQYF. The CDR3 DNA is TGTGCCAGCAGCCGTGGACTAGCGGTTGGCACAGATACGCAGTATTTT.

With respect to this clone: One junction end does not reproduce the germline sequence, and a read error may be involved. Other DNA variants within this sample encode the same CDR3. CDR3 protein: CASRSRGVGNQPRHF. The CDR3 bases are TGCGCCAGCAGATCCCGAGGGGTAGGCAATCAGCCCCGGCATTTT. This chain connects TRBV27 to TRBJ1-5, with D possibly being TRBD1 (5 bases). There are 15 residues in the CDR3. The germline V gene has CDR1 MNHEY and CDR2 SMNVEV (reference sequence).

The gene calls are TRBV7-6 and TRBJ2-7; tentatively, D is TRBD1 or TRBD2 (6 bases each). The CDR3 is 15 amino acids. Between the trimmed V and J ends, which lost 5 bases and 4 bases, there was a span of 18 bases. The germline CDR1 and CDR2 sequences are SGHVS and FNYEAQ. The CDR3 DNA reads TGTGCCAGCAGCGGGGGGCTTGCGGGGAATTACGAGCAGTACTTC. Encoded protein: CASSGGLAGNYEQYF.

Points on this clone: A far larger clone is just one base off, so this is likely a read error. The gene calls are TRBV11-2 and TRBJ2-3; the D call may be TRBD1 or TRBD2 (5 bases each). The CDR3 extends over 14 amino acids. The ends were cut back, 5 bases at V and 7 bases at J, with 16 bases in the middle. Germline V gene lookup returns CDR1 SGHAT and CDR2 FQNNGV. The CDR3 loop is CASSECRGGNTQYF. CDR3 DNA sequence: TGTGCCAGCAGCGAGTGCCGTGGGGGAAATACGCAGTATTTT.

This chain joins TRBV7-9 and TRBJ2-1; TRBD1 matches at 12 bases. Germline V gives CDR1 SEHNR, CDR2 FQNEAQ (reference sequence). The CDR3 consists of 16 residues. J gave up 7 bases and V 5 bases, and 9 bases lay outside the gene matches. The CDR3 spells CASSPRRDRGPNEQFF. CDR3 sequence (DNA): TGTGCCAGCAGCCCCAGGCGGGACAGGGGGCCGAATGAGCAGTTCTTC.

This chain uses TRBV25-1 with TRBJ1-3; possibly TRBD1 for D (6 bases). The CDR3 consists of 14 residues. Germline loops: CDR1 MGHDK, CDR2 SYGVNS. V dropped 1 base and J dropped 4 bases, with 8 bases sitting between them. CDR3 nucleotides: TGTGCCAGCAGTGAATGGGGGCGCGGAAACACCATATATTTT. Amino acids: CASSEWGRGNTIYF.

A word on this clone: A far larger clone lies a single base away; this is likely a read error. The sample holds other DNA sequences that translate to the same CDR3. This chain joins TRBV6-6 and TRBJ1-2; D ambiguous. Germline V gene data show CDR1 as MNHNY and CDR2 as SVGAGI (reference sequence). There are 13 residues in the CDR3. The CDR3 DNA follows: TGTGCAAGCAGTTCTTCCCCTAACTATGGCTACACCTTC. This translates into CASSSSPNYGYTF.

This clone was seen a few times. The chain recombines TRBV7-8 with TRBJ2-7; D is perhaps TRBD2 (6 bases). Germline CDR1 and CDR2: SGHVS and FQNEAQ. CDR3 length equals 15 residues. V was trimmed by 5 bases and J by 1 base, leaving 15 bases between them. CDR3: CASSLTGGSSYEQYF. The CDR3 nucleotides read TGTGCCAGCAGCCTCACTGGGGGGTCTTCCTACGAGCAGTACTTC.

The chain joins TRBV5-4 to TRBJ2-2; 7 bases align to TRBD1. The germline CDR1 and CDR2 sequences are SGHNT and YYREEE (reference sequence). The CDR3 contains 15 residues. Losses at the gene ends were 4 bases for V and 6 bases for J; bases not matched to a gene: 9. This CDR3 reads CASSPRQGAAGELFF. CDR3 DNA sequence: TGTGCCAGCAGCCCCCGACAGGGCGCGGCCGGGGAGCTGTTTTTT.

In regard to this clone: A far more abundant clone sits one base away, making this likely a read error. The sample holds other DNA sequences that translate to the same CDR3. The CDR3 loop is CASSLGRRNYGYTF. Here the CDR3 DNA reads TGTGCTAGCAGCCTTGGGCGGCGCAACTATGGCTACACCTTC. J is TRBJ1-2 and V is TRBV6-5; unclear D gene. CDR1 is MNHEY, CDR2 SVGAGI, per germline. The CDR3 is 14 amino acids.

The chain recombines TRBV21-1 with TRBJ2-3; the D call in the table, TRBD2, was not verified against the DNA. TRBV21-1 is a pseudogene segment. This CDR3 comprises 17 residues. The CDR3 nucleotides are TGTGCCAGCAGCACAAGGTTACTAGCGGGCAGCACAGATACGCAGTATTTT. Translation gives CASSTRLLAGSTDTQYF.

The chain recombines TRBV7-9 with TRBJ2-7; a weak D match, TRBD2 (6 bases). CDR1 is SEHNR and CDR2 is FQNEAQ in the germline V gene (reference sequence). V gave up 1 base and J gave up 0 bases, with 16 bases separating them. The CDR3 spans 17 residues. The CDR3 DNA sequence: TGTGCCAGCAGCTTAGATCGGGGGACGGGGCCCTCCTACGAGCAGTACTTC. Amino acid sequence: CASSLDRGTGPSYEQYF.

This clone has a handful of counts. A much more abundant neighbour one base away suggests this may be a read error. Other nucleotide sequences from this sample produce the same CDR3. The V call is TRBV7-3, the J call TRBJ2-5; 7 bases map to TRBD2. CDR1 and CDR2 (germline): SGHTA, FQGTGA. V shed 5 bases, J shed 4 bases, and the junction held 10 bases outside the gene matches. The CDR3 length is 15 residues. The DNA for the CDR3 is TGTGCCAGCAGCCCCCGACTAGCAGGAGCAGAGACCCAGTACTTC. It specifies CASSPRLAGAETQYF. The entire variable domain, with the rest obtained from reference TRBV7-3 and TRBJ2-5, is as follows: GAGVSQTPSNKVTEKGKYVELRCDPISGHTALYWYRQSLGQGPEFLIYFQGTGAADDSGLPNDRFFAVRPEGSVSTLKIQRTERGDSAVYLCASSPRLAGAETQYFGPGTRLLVL.

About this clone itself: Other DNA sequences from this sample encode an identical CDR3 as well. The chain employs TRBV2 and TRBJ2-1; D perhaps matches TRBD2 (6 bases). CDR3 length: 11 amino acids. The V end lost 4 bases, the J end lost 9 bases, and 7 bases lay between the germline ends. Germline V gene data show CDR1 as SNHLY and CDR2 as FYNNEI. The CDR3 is CASSVGGEQFF. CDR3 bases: TGTGCCAGCAGTGTCGGGGGTGAGCAGTTCTTC.

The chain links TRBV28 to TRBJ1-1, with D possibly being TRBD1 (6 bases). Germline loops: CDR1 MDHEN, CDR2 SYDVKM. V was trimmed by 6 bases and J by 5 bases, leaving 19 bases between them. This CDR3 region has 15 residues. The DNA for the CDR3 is TGTGCCAGCAGCCAAGGGGGGGGCGGATCGACTGAAGCTTTCTTT. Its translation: CASSQGGGGSTEAFF.

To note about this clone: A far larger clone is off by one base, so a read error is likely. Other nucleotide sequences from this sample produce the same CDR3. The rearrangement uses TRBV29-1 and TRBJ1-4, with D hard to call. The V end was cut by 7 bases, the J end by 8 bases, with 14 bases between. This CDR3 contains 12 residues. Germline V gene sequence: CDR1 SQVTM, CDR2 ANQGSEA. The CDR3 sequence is CSARDLGEKLFF. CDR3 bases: TGCAGCGCACGGGATCTAGGCGAAAAACTGTTTTTT.

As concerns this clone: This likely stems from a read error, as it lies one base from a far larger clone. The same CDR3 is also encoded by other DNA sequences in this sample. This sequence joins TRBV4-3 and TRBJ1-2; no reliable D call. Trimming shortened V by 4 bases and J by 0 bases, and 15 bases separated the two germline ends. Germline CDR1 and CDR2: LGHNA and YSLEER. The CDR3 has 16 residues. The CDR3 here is CASSPNRAASNYGYTF. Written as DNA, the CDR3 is TGCGCCAGCAGCCCGAATAGGGCAGCTTCTAACTATGGCTACACCTTC.

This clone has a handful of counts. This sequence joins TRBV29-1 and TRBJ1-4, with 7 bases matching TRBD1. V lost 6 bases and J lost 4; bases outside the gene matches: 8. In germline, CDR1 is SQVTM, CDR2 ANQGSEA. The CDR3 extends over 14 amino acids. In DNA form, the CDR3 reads TGCAGCGTAGCTCAGGGGGTGTTTAATGAAAAACTGTTTTTT. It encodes CSVAQGVFNEKLFF.

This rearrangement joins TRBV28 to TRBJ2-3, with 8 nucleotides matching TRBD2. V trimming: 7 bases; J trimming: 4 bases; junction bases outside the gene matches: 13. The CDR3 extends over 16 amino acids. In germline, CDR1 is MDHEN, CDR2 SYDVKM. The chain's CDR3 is CASTPRAGGYPDTQYF. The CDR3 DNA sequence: TGTGCCAGCACTCCCCGCGCGGGGGGCTACCCAGATACGCAGTATTTT.

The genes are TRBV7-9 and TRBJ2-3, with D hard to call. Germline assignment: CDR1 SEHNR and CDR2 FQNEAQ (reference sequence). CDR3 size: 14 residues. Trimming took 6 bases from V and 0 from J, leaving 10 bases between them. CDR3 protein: CASRASSSTDTQYF. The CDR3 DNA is TGTGCCAGCAGAGCCAGCTCGAGCACAGATACGCAGTATTTT. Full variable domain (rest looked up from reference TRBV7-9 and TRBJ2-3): DTGVSQNPRHKITKRGQNVTFRCDPISEHNRLYWYRQTLGQGPEFLTYFQNEAQLEKSRLLSDRFSAERPKGSFSTLEIQRTEQGDSAMYLCASRASSSTDTQYFGPGTRLTVL.

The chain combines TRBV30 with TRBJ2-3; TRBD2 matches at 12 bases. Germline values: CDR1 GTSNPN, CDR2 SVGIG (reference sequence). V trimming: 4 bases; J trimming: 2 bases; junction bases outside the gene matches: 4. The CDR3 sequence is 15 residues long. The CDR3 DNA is TGTGCCTGGAAGGGACTAGCGGGTTACACAGATACGCAGTATTTT. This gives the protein CAWKGLAGYTDTQYF.

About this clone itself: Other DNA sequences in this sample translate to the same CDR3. CDR3 amino acids: CASSSGGADTQYF. The DNA for the CDR3 is TGTGCCAGCAGCTCCGGGGGAGCTGATACGCAGTATTTT. The chain carries TRBV11-3 and TRBJ2-3; perhaps TRBD2 as D (6 bases). Between the trimmed V and J ends, which lost 4 bases and 6 bases, there was a span of 11 bases. The CDR3 is 13 residues long. Germline assignment: CDR1 SGHNT and CDR2 YENEEA.

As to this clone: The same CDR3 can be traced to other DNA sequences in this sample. The CDR3 sequence is CASSLAGYEQYF. The DNA for the CDR3 is TGTGCCAGCAGTTTAGCAGGGTACGAGCAGTACTTC. The chain recombines TRBV28 with TRBJ2-7; D might be TRBD1 (5 bases). The germline V gene has CDR1 MDHEN and CDR2 SYDVKM. The CDR3 spans 12 residues. Trimming took 2 bases from V and 4 from J, leaving 6 bases between them.

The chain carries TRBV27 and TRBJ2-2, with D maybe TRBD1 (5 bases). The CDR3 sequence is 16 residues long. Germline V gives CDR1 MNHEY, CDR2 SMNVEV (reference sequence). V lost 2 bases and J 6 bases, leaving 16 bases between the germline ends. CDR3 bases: TGTGCCAGCAGTTTACAGGGTTTAACTTTCGCCGGGGAGCTGTTTTTT. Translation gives CASSLQGLTFAGELFF.

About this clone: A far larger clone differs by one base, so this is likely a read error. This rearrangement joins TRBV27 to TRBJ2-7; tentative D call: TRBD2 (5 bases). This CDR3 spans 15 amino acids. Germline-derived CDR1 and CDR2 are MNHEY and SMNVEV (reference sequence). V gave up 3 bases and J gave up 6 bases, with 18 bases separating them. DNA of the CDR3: TGTGCCAGCAGTTTTTCGATGGGGAGTGACTGCGAGCAGTACTTC. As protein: CASSFSMGSDCEQYF.

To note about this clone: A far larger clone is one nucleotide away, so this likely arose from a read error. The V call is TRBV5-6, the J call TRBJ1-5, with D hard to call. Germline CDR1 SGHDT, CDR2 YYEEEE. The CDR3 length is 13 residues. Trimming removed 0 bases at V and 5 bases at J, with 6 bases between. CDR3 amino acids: CASSLGLYQPQHF. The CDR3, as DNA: TGTGCCAGCAGCTTGGGTCTATATCAGCCCCAGCATTTT.

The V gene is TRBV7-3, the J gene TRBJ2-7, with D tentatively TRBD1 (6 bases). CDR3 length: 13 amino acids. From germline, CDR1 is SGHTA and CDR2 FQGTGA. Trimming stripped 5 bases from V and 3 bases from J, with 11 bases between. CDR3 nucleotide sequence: TGTGCCAGCAGCCTCGACAGGAACTACGAGCAGTACTTC. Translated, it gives CASSLDRNYEQYF. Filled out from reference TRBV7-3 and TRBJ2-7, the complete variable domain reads GAGVSQTPSNKVTEKGKYVELRCDPISGHTALYWYRQSLGQGPEFLIYFQGTGAADDSGLPNDRFFAVRPEGSVSTLKIQRTERGDSAVYLCASSLDRNYEQYFGPGTRLTVT.

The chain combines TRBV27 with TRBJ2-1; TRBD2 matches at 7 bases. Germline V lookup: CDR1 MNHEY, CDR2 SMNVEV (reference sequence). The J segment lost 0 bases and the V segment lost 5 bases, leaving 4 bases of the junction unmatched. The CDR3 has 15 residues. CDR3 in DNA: TGTGCCAGCAGTCCCAGGACTAGCTCCTACAATGAGCAGTTCTTC. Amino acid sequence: CASSPRTSSYNEQFF.

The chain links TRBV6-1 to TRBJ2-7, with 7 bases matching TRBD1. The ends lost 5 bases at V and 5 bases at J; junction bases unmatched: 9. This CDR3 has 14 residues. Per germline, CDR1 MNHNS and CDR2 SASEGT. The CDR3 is CASSSTRQGHEQYF. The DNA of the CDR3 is TGTGCCAGCAGTAGCACCCGACAGGGCCACGAGCAGTACTTC.